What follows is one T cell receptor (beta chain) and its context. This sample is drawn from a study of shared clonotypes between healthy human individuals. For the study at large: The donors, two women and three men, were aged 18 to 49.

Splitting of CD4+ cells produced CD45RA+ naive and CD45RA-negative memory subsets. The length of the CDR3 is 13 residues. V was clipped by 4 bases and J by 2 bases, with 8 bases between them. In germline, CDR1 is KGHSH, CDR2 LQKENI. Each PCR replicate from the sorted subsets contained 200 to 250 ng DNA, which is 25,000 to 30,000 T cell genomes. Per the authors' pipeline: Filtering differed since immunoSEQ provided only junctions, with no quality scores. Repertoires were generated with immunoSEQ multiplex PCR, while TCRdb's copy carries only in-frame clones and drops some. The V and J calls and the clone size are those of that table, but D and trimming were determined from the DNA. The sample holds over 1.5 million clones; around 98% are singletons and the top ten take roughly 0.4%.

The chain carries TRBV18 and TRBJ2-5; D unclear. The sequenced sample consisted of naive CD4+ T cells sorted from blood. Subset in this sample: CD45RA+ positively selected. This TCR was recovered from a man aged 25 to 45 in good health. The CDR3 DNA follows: TGTGCCAGCTCACGTAGTAGGCAAGAGACCCAGTACTTC. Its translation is CASSRSRQETQYF.